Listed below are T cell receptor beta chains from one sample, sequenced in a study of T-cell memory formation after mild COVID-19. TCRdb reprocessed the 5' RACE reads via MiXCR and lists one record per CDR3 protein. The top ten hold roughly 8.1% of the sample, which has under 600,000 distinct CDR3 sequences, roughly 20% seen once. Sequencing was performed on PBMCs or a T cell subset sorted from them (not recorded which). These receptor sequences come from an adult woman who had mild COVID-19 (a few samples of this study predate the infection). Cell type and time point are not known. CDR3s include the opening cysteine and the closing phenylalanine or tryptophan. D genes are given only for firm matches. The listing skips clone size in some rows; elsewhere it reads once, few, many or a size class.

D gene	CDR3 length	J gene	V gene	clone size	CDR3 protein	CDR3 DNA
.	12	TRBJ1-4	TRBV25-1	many	CASSGSEDAVFF	TGTGCCAGCAGTGGATCGGAGGACGCAGTGTTTTTT
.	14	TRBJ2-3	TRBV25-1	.	CASSDQKGTDTQYF	TGTGCCAGCAGTGACCAGAAAGGAACAGATACGCAGTATTTT
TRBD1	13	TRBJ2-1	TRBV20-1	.	CSASYRGLNEQFF	TGCAGTGCTAGTTACAGGGGGCTCAATGAGCAGTTCTTC
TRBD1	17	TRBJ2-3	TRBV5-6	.	CASSLGFWTGGSDTQYF	TGTGCCAGCAGCTTGGGCTTCTGGACAGGGGGCTCGGATACGCAGTATTTT
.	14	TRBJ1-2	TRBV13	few	CASSPRLDQGGYTF	TGTGCCAGCAGCCCGAGGCTGGACCAGGGGGGCTACACCTTC
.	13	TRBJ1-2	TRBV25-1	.	CASSDRGDYGYTF	TGTGCCAGCAGTGACCGGGGGGACTATGGCTACACCTTC
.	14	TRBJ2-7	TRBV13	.	CASSLRGQYYEQYF	TGTGCCAGCAGCTTAAGAGGACAGTACTACGAGCAGTACTTC
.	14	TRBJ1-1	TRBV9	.	CASSPRPPDTEAFF	TGTGCCAGCAGCCCTCGGCCGCCCGACACTGAAGCTTTCTTT
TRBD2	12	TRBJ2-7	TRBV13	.	CASRLAGDEQYF	TGTGCCAGCAGACTAGCGGGAGATGAGCAGTACTTC
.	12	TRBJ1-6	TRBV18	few	CASSADDSPLHF	TGTGCCAGCTCAGCGGACGATTCACCCCTCCACTTT
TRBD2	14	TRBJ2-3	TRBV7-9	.	CASSPGRGGDTQYF	TGTGCCAGCAGCCCGGGTCGGGGGGGAGATACGCAGTATTTT
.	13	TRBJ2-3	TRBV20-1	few	CSAKSEVGDTQYF	TGCAGTGCCAAATCTGAGGTTGGAGATACGCAGTATTTT
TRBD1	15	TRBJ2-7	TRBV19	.	CASSIEGTGGSEQYF	TGTGCCAGTAGTATAGAAGGGACAGGGGGTAGCGAGCAGTACTTC
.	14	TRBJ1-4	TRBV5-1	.	CASSMDRRLEKLFF	TGCGCCAGCAGCATGGACAGACGGTTGGAAAAACTGTTTTTT
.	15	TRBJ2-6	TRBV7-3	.	CASSTRLGGANVLTF	TGTGCCAGCAGCACCAGACTCGGTGGGGCCAACGTCCTGACTTTC
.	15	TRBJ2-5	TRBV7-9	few	CASSLEALEQETQYF	TGTGCCAGCAGCTTAGAGGCTTTGGAACAAGAGACCCAGTACTTC
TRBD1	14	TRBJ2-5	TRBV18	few	CASSPTGADETQYF	TGTGCCAGCTCACCGACAGGGGCCGACGAGACCCAGTACTTC
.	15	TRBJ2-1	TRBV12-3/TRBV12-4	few	CASSLSLWASNEQFF	TGTGCCAGCAGTTTAAGTCTTTGGGCTAGCAATGAGCAGTTCTTC
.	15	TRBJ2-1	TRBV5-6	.	CASSLIRGPHDEQFF	TGTGCCAGCAGCTTGATCCGGGGCCCCCACGATGAGCAGTTCTTC
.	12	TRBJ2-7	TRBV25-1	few	CASSSQTYEQYF	TGTGCCAGCAGTTCCCAGACCTACGAGCAGTACTTC
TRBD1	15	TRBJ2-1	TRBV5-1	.	CASSLQGQGVYEQFF	TGCGCCAGCAGCCTTCAGGGACAGGGGGTCTATGAGCAGTTCTTC
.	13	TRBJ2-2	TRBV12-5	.	CASGLTYTGELFF	TGTGCTAGTGGTTTAACCTACACCGGGGAGCTGTTTTTT
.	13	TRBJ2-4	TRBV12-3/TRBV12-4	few	CASSLRGTNIQYF	TGTGCCAGCAGTTTAAGGGGTACAAACATTCAGTACTTC
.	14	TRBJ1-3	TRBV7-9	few	CASSLETVGNTIYF	TGTGCCAGCAGCTTAGAGACCGTTGGAAACACCATATATTTT
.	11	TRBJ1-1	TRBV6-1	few	CASRILTEAFF	TGTGCCAGCAGGATCCTCACTGAAGCTTTCTTT
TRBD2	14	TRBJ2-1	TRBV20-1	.	CSASGTSGMNEQFF	TGCAGTGCTTCCGGGACTAGCGGGATGAATGAGCAGTTCTTC
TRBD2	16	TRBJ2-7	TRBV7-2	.	CASSPKPLAGGREQYF	TGTGCCAGCAGCCCCAAACCCCTAGCGGGGGGACGCGAGCAGTACTTC
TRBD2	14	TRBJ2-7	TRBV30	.	CAWSVLAGSYEQYF	TGTGCCTGGAGTGTTCTAGCGGGGTCCTACGAGCAGTACTTC
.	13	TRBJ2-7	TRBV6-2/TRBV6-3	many	CASRRLATNEQYF	TGTGCCAGCCGAAGGCTAGCTACCAACGAGCAGTACTTC
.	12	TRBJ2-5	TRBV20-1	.	CSAHRTQETQYF	TGCAGTGCCCACAGAACCCAAGAGACCCAGTACTTC
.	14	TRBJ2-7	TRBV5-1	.	CASSLEQAAYEQYF	TGCGCCAGCAGCTTGGAGCAGGCGGCCTACGAGCAGTACTTC
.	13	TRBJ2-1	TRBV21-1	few	CASSRYRGNEQFF	TGTGCCAGCAGCAGATACAGGGGCAATGAGCAGTTCTTC
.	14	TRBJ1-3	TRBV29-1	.	CSVDGGPSGNTIYF	TGCAGCGTTGACGGGGGCCCCTCTGGAAACACCATATATTTT
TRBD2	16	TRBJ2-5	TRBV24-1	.	CATSDSSGRVGETQYF	TGTGCCACCAGTGATTCTAGCGGGAGAGTCGGCGAGACCCAGTACTTC
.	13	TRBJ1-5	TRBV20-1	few	CSAKGRVNQPQHF	TGCAGTGCCAAGGGACGGGTCAATCAGCCCCAGCATTTT
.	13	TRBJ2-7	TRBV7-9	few	CASSSKGSYEQYF	TGTGCCAGCAGCTCCAAGGGAAGCTACGAGCAGTACTTC
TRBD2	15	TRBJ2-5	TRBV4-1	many	CASSQGLAGVETQYF	TGTGCCAGCAGCCAGGGACTAGCGGGGGTTGAGACCCAGTACTTC
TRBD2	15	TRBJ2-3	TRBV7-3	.	CASSLAKTSEDTQYF	TGTGCCAGCAGCTTAGCTAAGACTAGCGAAGATACGCAGTATTTT
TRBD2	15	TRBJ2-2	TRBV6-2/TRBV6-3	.	CASTSLAGGLGELFF	TGTGCCAGCACCTCGCTAGCGGGAGGCCTTGGGGAGCTGTTTTTT
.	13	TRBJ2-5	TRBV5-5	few	CASSWQGAETQYF	TGTGCCAGCAGCTGGCAGGGTGCAGAGACCCAGTACTTC
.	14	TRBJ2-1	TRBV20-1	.	CSAPVSGVYNEQFF	TGCAGTGCCCCAGTATCGGGGGTCTACAATGAGCAGTTCTTC
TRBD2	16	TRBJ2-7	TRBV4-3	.	CASSQDRASGSHEQYF	TGCGCCAGCAGCCAAGATAGGGCTAGCGGGAGTCATGAGCAGTACTTC
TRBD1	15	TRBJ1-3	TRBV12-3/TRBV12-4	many	CASSPDRGAGNTIYF	TGTGCCAGCAGTCCGGACAGGGGGGCAGGAAACACCATATATTTT
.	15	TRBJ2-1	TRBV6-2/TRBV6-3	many	CASSDSGSSYNEQFF	TGTGCCAGCAGCGATAGCGGAAGCTCCTACAATGAGCAGTTCTTC
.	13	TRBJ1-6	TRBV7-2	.	CASSSVPGAPLHF	TGTGCCAGCAGCTCGGTCCCAGGGGCACCCCTCCACTTT
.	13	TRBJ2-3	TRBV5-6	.	CASSLASGVKQYF	TGTGCCAGCAGCTTGGCCTCTGGGGTAAAGCAGTATTTT
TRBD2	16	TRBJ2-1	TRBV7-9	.	CASSLEASGVRNEQFF	TGTGCCAGCAGCTTAGAGGCTAGCGGGGTCCGCAATGAGCAGTTCTTC
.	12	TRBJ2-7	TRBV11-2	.	CASSFHPYEQYF	TGTGCCAGCAGCTTCCACCCCTACGAGCAGTACTTC
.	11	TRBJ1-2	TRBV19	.	CASIFLGGYTF	TGTGCCAGTATTTTCCTCGGTGGCTACACCTTC